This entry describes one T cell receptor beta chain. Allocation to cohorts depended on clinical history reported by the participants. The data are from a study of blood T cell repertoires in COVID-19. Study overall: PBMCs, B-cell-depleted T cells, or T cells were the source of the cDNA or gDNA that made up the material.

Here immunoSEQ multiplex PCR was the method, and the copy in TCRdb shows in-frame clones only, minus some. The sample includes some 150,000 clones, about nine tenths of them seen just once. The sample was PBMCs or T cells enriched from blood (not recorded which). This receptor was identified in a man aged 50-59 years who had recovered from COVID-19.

CDR3 in amino acids: CASSQIAGSYNEQFF. In DNA, the CDR3 is TGTGCCAGCAGCCAAATAGCGGGAAGCTACAATGAGCAGTTCTTC. The V and J genes are TRBV3-1 (or the pseudogene TRBV3-2) and TRBJ2-1; 8 positions match TRBD2. V lost 2 bases to trimming and J lost 3 bases; unmatched junction nucleotides: 3. The CDR3 covers 15 residues. CDR1 and CDR2 from the germline V gene are LGHDT and YNNKEL (reference sequence).